Listed here are 8 T cell receptor beta chains from one sample, sequenced in a study of T cell responses to AZD1222 COVID-19 vaccine. The repertoire was sequenced with immunoSEQ multiplex PCR; TCRdb's copy has only in-frame clones and lacks some. The sample carries about 110,000 clones, about 86% recorded once. The material sequenced was peripheral blood, taken on day 0 of AZD1222 vaccination. The receptor set was obtained from an adult in good health.

The sample holds a few counts of this clone. This chain connects TRBV7-6 to TRBJ2-7; TRBD2 aligns across 11 bases. V dropped 1 base and J dropped 7; count of bases not matched to a gene: 18. The CDR3 has 19 residues. Germline V gene sequence: CDR1 SGHVS, CDR2 FNYEAQ. This CDR3 reads CASSLDSSGGPAGFDEQYF. The DNA of the CDR3 is TGTGCCAGCAGCTTAGATTCTAGCGGGGGGCCCGCTGGTTTTGATGAGCAGTACTTC.

As concerns this clone: The identical CDR3 is also encoded by other nucleotide sequences in the sample. J is TRBJ1-3 and V is TRBV19, with D possibly TRBD1 on 6 matching bases. This CDR3 is 14 amino acids long. Germline-derived CDR1 and CDR2 are LNHDA and SQIVND (reference sequence). V lost 9 bases and J lost 1, with 13 bases in between. CDR3 in DNA: TGTGCCAGCTCTGACAGGCGATCTGGAAACACCATATATTTT. Protein sequence: CASSDRRSGNTIYF.

This chain connects TRBV28 to TRBJ2-7; 8 bases match TRBD1. Germline values: CDR1 MDHEN, CDR2 SYDVKM. After removal of 6 bases from V and 4 bases from J, the junction contained 2 bases not matched to a gene. The CDR3 spans 12 residues. The CDR3 DNA reads TGTGCCAGCAGGGACAGGGAGTACGAGCAGTACTTC. Residues: CASRDREYEQYF. The entire variable domain, with the rest obtained from reference TRBV28 and TRBJ2-7, is as follows: DVKVTQSSRYLVKRTGEKVFLECVQDMDHENMFWYRQDPGLGLRLIYFSYDVKMKEKGDIPEGYSVSREKKERFSLILESASTNQTSMYLCASRDREYEQYFGPGTRLTVT.

The table lists this clone with a few counts. The genes are TRBV18 and TRBJ1-4, with D hard to call. Trimming shortened V by 3 bases and J by 3 bases, and 11 bases separated the two germline ends. CDR1 is KGHSH, CDR2 LQKENI, per germline. The CDR3 loop spans 15 amino acids. The CDR3 coding sequence is TGTGCCAGCTCACCCGCCTGGGGTTCTAATGAAAAACTGTTTTTT. Its protein product is CASSPAWGSNEKLFF.

This clone was detected a few times. The chain is built from TRBV12-3 or TRBV12-4 and TRBJ1-5; D ambiguous. The length of the CDR3 is 13 residues. With 4 bases removed from V and 2 bases from J, the gap between germline ends came to 6 bases. CDR3 nucleotides: TGTGCCAGCAGTTACGGAGGCAATCAGCCCCAGCATTTT. This codes for CASSYGGNQPQHF.

The chain uses TRBV5-1 and TRBJ2-7, with no clear D. Germline-derived CDR1 and CDR2 are SGHRS and YFSETQ. The CDR3 runs to 15 residues. Trimming left V 0 bases short and J 0 bases short, with 10 bases between. This CDR3 is CASSLVPVSSYEQYF. The CDR3 nucleotides are TGCGCCAGCAGCTTGGTCCCAGTGAGCTCCTACGAGCAGTACTTC.

This chain connects TRBV30 to TRBJ2-3; D possibly matches TRBD1 or TRBD2 (6 bases each). V shed 7 bases and J shed 5 bases, with 13 bases lying between them. CDR1 GTSNPN and CDR2 SVGIG come from the germline V gene (reference sequence). This CDR3 has 12 amino acids. CDR3 protein: CALRGAGDTQYF. The CDR3 DNA reads TGTGCCTTAAGGGGGGCGGGAGATACGCAGTATTTT.

In DNA, the CDR3 is TGTGCCAGCAGCCAGGGACAGGGGATCTATGGCTACACCTTC. This codes for CASSQGQGIYGYTF. The chain joins TRBV5-6 to TRBJ1-2; 10 nucleotides line up with TRBD1. There are 14 residues in the CDR3. The germline V gene encodes CDR1 SGHDT and CDR2 YYEEEE. The V gene end was trimmed by 4 bases and the J gene end by 4 bases; junction bases not matched to a gene: 4.